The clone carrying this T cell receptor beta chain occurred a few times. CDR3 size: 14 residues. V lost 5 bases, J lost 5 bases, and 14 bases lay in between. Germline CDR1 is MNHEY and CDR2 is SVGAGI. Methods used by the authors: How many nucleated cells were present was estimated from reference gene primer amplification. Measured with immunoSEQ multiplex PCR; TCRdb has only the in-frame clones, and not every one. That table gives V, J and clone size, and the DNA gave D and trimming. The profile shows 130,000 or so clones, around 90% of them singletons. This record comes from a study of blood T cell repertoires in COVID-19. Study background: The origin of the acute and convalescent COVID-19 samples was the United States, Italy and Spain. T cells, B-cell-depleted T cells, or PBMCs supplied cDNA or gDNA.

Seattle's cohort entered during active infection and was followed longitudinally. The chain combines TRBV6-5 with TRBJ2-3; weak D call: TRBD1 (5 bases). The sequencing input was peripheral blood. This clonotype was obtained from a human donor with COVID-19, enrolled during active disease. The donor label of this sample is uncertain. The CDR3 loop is CASSPRTTEDTQYF. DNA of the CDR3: TGTGCCAGCAGTCCGAGAACGACAGAAGATACGCAGTATTTT.